These 19 T cell receptor beta chains came from one sample sequenced in a study of control samples from healthy donors and cancer patients. Clones were read by immunoSEQ multiplex PCR, and TCRdb kept only the in-frame ones, dropping some. The sample shows about 110,000 clones, roughly four fifths of them seen only once. The sample comprised blood. The receptors were sampled from a woman aged 45-59 years in good health.

The table lists this clone with a count of one. The chain recombines TRBV6-1 with TRBJ1-2; D remains ambiguous. This CDR3 is built from 12 residues. The V gene's germline CDR1 is MNHNS and CDR2 SASEGT. V was cut by 0 bases and J by 7 bases, with 6 bases left in between. The CDR3 nucleotides are TGTGCCAGCAGTGAAGCCTCGGGTGGCTACACCTTC. Its protein is CASSEASGGYTF.

The chain couples TRBV6-5 to TRBJ2-3, with 10 bases identical to TRBD2. Germline V gene data show CDR1 as MNHEY and CDR2 as SVGAGI. V dropped 7 bases and J dropped 6; count of bases not matched to a gene: 10. The CDR3 is 15 residues long. The CDR3 DNA reads TGTGCCAGCACCGTAGGGAGCGGGGGGGCGGATACGCAGTATTTT. Amino acid sequence: CASTVGSGGADTQYF.

The chain carries TRBV7-2 and TRBJ1-1; no firm D call. Between the trimmed V and J ends, which lost 1 base and 4 bases, there was a span of 13 bases. CDR3 length equals 15 residues. Germline V CDR1 and CDR2: SGHTA, FQGNSA. DNA of the CDR3: TGTGCCAGCAGCTTAGTAGGCGGGGTTAGCACTGAAGCTTTCTTT. Its translation: CASSLVGGVSTEAFF.

The CDR3 here is CASSLVSGAWYF. CDR3 DNA: TGTGCCAGCAGCTTAGTTAGCGGAGCCTGGTACTTC. V gene TRBV7-9 combines with J gene TRBJ2-5, with a possible D match to TRBD2 (6 bases). Per germline, CDR1 SEHNR and CDR2 FQNEAQ (reference sequence). The CDR3 has 12 amino acids. The V end was cut by 1 base, the J end by 13 bases, with 13 bases between.

The chain has TRBV6-5 and TRBJ2-3, with D possibly being TRBD1 or TRBD2 (5 bases each). The germline V and J ends were trimmed by 6 bases and 3 bases, with 10 bases remaining between them. Germline values: CDR1 MNHEY, CDR2 SVGAGI. This CDR3 is 13 amino acids long. The CDR3 spells CASRGRETDTQYF. In DNA, the CDR3 is TGTGCCAGCAGGGGCAGGGAGACAGATACGCAGTATTTT.

This clone appeared a single time. The chain links TRBV12-3 or TRBV12-4 to TRBJ2-7; D call uncertain. Trimming removed 6 bases at V and 3 bases at J, with 9 bases between. The CDR3 loop spans 12 amino acids. The CDR3 sequence is CASSLLLYEQYF. The CDR3 region has the DNA TGTGCCAGCAGCCTTCTACTCTACGAGCAGTACTTC.

On this clone itself: This sample includes further DNA sequences coding for the same CDR3. This rearrangement joins TRBV4-3 to TRBJ1-1; no clear D gene. With 4 bases removed from V and 1 base from J, the gap between germline ends came to 7 bases. Germline assignment: CDR1 LGHNA and CDR2 YSLEER. The CDR3 contains 13 residues. The CDR3 loop reads CASSRRQNTEAFF. The CDR3, as DNA: TGCGCCAGCAGCCGTCGACAGAACACTGAAGCTTTCTTT.

The gene calls are TRBV7-3 and TRBJ1-6; no firm D call. CDR1 and CDR2 (germline): SGHTA, FQGTGA. Trimming stripped 1 base from V and 10 bases from J, with 17 bases between. The CDR3 length is 16 residues. DNA of the CDR3: TGTGCCAGCAGCTTAAGCCACTCAAGGGTCGGATCACCCCTCCACTTT. Translated, it gives CASSLSHSRVGSPLHF.

The V call is TRBV27, the J call TRBJ2-3; TRBD2 matches 7 bases. The CDR3 loop spans 15 amino acids. Germline CDR1 MNHEY, CDR2 SMNVEV (reference sequence). Unmatched junction bases numbered 10, after V lost 4 bases and J lost 6 bases. The CDR3 nucleotides read TGTGCCAGCAGTTCGAATTGGGGGGGATATGATACGCAGTATTTT. Its translation is CASSSNWGGYDTQYF.

The chain is built from TRBV29-1 and TRBJ2-1, with D maybe TRBD2 (5 bases). CDR1 and CDR2 (germline): SQVTM, ANQGSEA. CDR3 size: 13 residues. With 3 bases removed from V and 4 bases from J, the gap between germline ends came to 10 bases. CDR3 sequence: CSVDTRTYNEQFF. The CDR3 bases are TGCAGCGTTGACACGCGGACTTACAATGAGCAGTTCTTC.

The chain carries TRBV5-1 and TRBJ2-3, with TRBD2 matching 9 bases. Per the germline V gene, CDR1 is SGHRS and CDR2 is YFSETQ. The CDR3 has 16 residues. V trimming: 3 bases; J trimming: 0 bases; junction bases outside the gene matches: 5. CDR3 sequence reads: CASSSEREASTDTQYF. The CDR3 DNA reads as TGCGCCAGCAGCTCGGAGCGGGAGGCTAGCACAGATACGCAGTATTTT.

Points on this clone: In the same sample, other DNA sequences code for this CDR3. V gene TRBV19 combines with J gene TRBJ2-2; D gene uncertain. CDR3 size: 17 residues. V shed 7 bases and J shed 0 bases, with 18 bases lying between them. Germline V CDR1 and CDR2: LNHDA, SQIVND (reference sequence). CDR3 sequence (DNA): TGTGCCAGTATGGATCTCCTGAGGACGGCGAACACCGGGGAGCTGTTTTTT. It translates to CASMDLLRTANTGELFF.

The chain carries TRBV4-1 and TRBJ2-1; the D is unclear. CDR1 and CDR2 (germline): MGHRA, YSYEKL. The CDR3 has 15 amino acids. V was cut by 0 bases and J by 0 bases, with 6 bases left in between. The CDR3 region is CASSQEANSYNEQFF. The CDR3 coding sequence is TGCGCCAGCAGCCAAGAAGCGAACTCCTACAATGAGCAGTTCTTC.

This chain joins TRBV24-1 and TRBJ2-7, with D uncertain. Germline CDR1 is KGHDR and CDR2 is SFDVKD. CDR3 length: 18 residues. The germline V and J ends were trimmed by 3 bases and 0 bases, with 20 bases remaining between them. The DNA of the CDR3 is TGTGCCACCAGTGATCTTGTTCCCCCCTCGTCGAGCTCCTACGAGCAGTACTTC. Translating gives CATSDLVPPSSSSYEQYF.

The CDR3 nucleotides are TGTGCCAGCAGCATCCTTCCCGGGACAGGGAGTTCTGGAAACACCATATATTTT. Its protein is CASSILPGTGSSGNTIYF. The chain combines TRBV9 with TRBJ1-3; the match to TRBD1 covers 9 bases. This CDR3 contains 18 residues. The ends lost 4 bases at V and 1 base at J; junction bases unmatched: 12. Germline CDR1 SGDLS, CDR2 YYNGEE.

This rearrangement joins TRBV12-1 to TRBJ2-7; the table's D gene call, TRBD2, was not cross checked with the DNA. TRBV12-1 is reported as a pseudogene. The CDR3 extends over 14 amino acids. CDR3 nucleotide sequence: TGTGCCAGCAGCTTTGAGGGGAGGGAAAACGAGCAGTACTTC. This encodes CASSFEGRENEQYF.

The gene calls are TRBV21-1 and TRBJ1-1; the D call of TRBD1 is as the table states it, not checked on the DNA. TRBV21-1 has pseudogene status. The CDR3 runs 16 residues. CDR3 DNA: TGTGCCAGCAGCAAATACCGGGACAGGGGGAACACTGAAGCTTTCTTT. Translation: CASSKYRDRGNTEAFF.

This chain links TRBV4-3 with TRBJ1-5; the D gene is possibly TRBD1 (6 bases). Germline V gene data show CDR1 as LGHNA and CDR2 as YSLEER. The V end was cut by 0 bases, the J end by 5 bases, with 20 bases between. The CDR3 extends over 18 amino acids. CDR3 sequence reads: CASSQEILQGGYDQPQHF. Here the CDR3 DNA reads TGCGCCAGCAGCCAAGAGATACTACAGGGCGGATACGATCAGCCCCAGCATTTT.

The chain carries TRBV6-6 and TRBJ1-4; weak D call: TRBD1 (6 bases). The CDR3 length is 15 residues. Looked up from germline, CDR1 is MNHNY and CDR2 is SVGAGI (reference sequence). Trimming took off 2 bases at V and 6 bases at J, with 13 bases between the two ends. The CDR3 region is CASSYTQGGDEKLFF. Here the CDR3 DNA reads TGTGCCAGCAGTTACACACAGGGAGGGGATGAAAAACTGTTTTTT.